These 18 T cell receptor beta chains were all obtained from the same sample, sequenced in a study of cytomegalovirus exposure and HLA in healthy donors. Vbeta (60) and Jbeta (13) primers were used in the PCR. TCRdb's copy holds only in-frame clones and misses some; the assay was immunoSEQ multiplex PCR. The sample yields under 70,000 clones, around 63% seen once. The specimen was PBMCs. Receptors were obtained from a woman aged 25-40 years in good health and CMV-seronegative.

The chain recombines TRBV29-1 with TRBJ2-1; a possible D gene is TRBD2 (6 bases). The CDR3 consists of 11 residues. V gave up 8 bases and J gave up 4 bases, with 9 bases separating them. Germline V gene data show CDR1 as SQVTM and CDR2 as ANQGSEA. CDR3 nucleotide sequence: TGCAGCCTGGGACTTTACAATGAGCAGTTCTTC. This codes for CSLGLYNEQFF.

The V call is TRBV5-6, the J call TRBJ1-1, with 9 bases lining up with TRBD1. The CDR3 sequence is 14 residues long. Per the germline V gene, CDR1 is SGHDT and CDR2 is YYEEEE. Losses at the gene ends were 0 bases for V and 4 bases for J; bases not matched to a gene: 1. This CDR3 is CASSLAGQGTEAFF. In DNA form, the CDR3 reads TGTGCCAGCAGCTTGGCGGGACAGGGCACTGAAGCTTTCTTT.

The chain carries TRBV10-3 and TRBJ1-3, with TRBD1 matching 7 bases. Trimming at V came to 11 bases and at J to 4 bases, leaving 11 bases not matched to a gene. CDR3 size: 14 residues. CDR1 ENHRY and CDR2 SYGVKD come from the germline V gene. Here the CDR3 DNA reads TGTGCCTCGTTACGCGGGACAGCCGGAAACACCATATATTTT. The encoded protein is CASLRGTAGNTIYF.

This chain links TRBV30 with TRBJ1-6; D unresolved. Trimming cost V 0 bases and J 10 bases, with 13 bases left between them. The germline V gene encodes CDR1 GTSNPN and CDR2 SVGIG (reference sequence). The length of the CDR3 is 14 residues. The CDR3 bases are TGTGCCTGGAGTGTGCGAGGTGCTCGGTCACCCCTCCACTTT. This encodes CAWSVRGARSPLHF.

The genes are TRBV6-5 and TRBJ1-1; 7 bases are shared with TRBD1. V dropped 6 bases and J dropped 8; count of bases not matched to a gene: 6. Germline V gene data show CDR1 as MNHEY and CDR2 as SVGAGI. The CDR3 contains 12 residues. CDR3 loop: CASSSRGLEAFF. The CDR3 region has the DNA TGTGCCAGCAGCTCTAGGGGGCTCGAAGCTTTCTTT.

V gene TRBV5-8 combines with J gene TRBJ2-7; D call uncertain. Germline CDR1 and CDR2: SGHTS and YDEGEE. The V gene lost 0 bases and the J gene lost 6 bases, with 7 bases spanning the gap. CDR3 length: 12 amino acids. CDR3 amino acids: CASSLGGFEQYF. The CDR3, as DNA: TGTGCCAGCAGCTTGGGAGGTTTCGAGCAGTACTTC.

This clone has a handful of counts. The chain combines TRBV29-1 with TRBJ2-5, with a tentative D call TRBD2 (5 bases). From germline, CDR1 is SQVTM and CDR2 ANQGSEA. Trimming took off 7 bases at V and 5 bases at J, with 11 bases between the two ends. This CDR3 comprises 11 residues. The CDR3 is CSGERAETQYF. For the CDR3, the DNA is TGCAGCGGCGAGAGGGCTGAGACCCAGTACTTC.

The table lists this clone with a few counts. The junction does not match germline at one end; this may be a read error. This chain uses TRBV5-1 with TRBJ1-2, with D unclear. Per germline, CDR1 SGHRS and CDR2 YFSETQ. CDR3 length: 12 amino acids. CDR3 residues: CASSSDYYGYTF. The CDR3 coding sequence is TGTGCCAGCAGCTCGGACTACTATGGCTACACCTTC.

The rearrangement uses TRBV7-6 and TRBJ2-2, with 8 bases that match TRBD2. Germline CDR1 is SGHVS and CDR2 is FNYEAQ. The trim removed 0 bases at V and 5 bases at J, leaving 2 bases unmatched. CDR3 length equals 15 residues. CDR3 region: CASSLAGLGTGELFF. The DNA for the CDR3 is TGTGCCAGCAGCTTAGCGGGACTAGGGACCGGGGAGCTGTTTTTT.

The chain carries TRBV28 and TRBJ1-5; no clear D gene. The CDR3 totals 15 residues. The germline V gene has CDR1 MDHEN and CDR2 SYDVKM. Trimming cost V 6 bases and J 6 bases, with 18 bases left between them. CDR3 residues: CASSPNLGVSQPQHF. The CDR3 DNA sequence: TGTGCCAGCAGCCCTAATCTCGGAGTAAGTCAGCCCCAGCATTTT. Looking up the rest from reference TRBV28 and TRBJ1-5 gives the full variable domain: DVKVTQSSRYLVKRTGEKVFLECVQDMDHENMFWYRQDPGLGLRLIYFSYDVKMKEKGDIPEGYSVSREKKERFSLILESASTNQTSMYLCASSPNLGVSQPQHFGDGTRLSIL.

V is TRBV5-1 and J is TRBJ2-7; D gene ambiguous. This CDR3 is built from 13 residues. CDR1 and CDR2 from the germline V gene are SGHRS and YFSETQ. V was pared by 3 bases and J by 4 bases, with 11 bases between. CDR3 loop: CASSYPGGYEQYF. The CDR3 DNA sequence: TGCGCCAGCAGCTACCCGGGTGGGTACGAGCAGTACTTC.

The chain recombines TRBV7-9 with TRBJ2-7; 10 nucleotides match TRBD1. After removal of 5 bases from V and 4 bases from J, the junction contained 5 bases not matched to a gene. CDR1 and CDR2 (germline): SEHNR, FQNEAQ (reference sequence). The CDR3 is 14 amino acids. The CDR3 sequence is CASSPRTGGYEQYF. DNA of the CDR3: TGTGCCAGCAGCCCCAGGACAGGGGGGTACGAGCAGTACTTC.

The CDR3 is CASSLNPGGDGYTF. The CDR3 DNA follows: TGTGCCAGCAGCCTCAACCCAGGGGGAGATGGCTACACCTTC. This rearrangement joins TRBV5-6 to TRBJ1-2; 7 bases align to TRBD1. The CDR3 is made up of 14 amino acids. Germline-derived CDR1 and CDR2 are SGHDT and YYEEEE. J was trimmed by 6 bases and V by 4 bases; bases with no gene match: 9. Filled out from reference TRBV5-6 and TRBJ1-2, the complete variable domain reads DAGVTQSPTHLIKTRGQQVTLRCSPKSGHDTVSWYQQALGQGPQFIFQYYEEEERQRGNFPDRFSGHQFPNYSSELNVNALLLGDSALYLCASSLNPGGDGYTFGSGTRLTVV.

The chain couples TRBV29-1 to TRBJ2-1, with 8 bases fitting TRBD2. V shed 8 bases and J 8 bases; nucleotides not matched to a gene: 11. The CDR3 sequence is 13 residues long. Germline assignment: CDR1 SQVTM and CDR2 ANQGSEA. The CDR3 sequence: CSSSGRGVYEQFF. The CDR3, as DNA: TGCAGCTCCAGTGGGCGGGGGGTTTATGAGCAGTTCTTC.

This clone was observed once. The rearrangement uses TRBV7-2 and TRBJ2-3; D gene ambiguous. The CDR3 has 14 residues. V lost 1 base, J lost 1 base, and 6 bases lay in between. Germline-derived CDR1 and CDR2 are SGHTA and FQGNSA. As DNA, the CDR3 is TGTGCCAGCAGCTTAGACAGCCGCACAGATACGCAGTATTTT. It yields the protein CASSLDSRTDTQYF.

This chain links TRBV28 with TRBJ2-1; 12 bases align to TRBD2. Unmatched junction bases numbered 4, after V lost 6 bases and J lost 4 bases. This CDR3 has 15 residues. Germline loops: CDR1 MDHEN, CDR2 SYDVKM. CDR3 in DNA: TGTGCCAGCAGCCCTAGCGGGGGGGCTTACAATGAGCAGTTCTTC. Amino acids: CASSPSGGAYNEQFF.

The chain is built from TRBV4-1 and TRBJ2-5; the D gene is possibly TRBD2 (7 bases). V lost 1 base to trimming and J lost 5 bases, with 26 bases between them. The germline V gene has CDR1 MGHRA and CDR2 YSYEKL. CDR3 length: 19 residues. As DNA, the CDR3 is TGCGCCAGCAGCCAAGTCTGGGGGGGGTCAGGGGCAGGCTCGGAGACCCAGTACTTC. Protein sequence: CASSQVWGGSGAGSETQYF.

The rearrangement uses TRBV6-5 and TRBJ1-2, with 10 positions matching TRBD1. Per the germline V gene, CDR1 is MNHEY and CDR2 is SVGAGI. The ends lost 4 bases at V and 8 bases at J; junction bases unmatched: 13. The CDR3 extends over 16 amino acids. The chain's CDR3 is CASSCHMDRGKEGYTF. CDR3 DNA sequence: TGTGCCAGCAGTTGCCACATGGACAGGGGGAAGGAGGGCTACACCTTC.